The clone carrying this T cell receptor (beta chain) was observed at least ten times. Its specificity is unknown. The sample comes from a study of T cells in Graves' hyperthyroidism and ophthalmopathy. Findings of the study overall: Ophthalmopathy, which appeared later, was predicted by the model a median around 6.5 months before onset.

With 0 bases removed from V and 7 bases from J, the gap between germline ends came to 16 bases. CDR1 and CDR2 from the germline V gene are MNHEY and SVGEGT. The CDR3 extends over 16 amino acids. RNA transcripts gave rise to amplified TCR beta CDR3 regions. First-round RT-PCR with HTBI primers amplified the TCR CDR3 region. TCRdb fed the multiplex PCR reads into MiXCR, producing one record per CDR3 protein. The sample has some 300,000 distinct CDR3 sequences; roughly 15% are singletons. The V call is TRBV6-2 or TRBV6-3, the J call TRBJ2-1; D tentatively reads TRBD1 or TRBD2 (5 bases each). The source of this sequence is a woman aged 40 to 49 with Graves' hyperthyroidism. Sequencing was carried out using blood. The CDR3 bases are TGTGCCAGCAGTTACTCCCGGGACGGCCTGAATAATGAGCAGTTCTTC. It specifies CASSYSRDGLNNEQFF.